Following are 3 T cell receptor beta chains from one sample sequenced in a study of identifying expanded T cells in peripheral blood. Assay used: immunoSEQ multiplex PCR; TCRdb lists only in-frame clones, some missing. The sample lists about 81,000 clones, roughly 89% occurring once. The sample comprised blood. The source is a person aged 18-70 years in good health.

CDR3 in DNA: TGTGCCAGCACCTCCCGGGAGATATACTACGAGCAGTACTTC. Its protein is CASTSREIYYEQYF. V and J are TRBV7-8 and TRBJ2-7; D is perhaps TRBD2 (6 bases). V lost 7 bases and J lost 3, with 16 bases in between. This CDR3 region has 14 residues. CDR1 is SGHVS and CDR2 is FQNEAQ in the germline V gene.

This clone showed up just a few times. V usage is TRBV21-1 and J usage is TRBJ2-7; the D call TRBD1 from the table was never checked on the DNA. TRBV21-1 is termed a pseudogene. This CDR3 has 21 amino acids. In nucleotides, the CDR3 is TGTGCCAGCAGCAAAGAATGGAAGGGGGAACGGGCGACTACCTACTACTACGAGCAGTACTTC. Protein product: CASSKEWKGERATTYYYEQYF.

This clone appeared a single time. V usage is TRBV6-5 and J usage is TRBJ1-2; 8 bases are shared with TRBD1. The junction had 6 bases not matched to a gene; V was cut back by 5 bases and J by 4 bases. CDR3 length: 14 amino acids. Germline-derived CDR1 and CDR2 are MNHEY and SVGAGI. The CDR3 DNA reads TGTGCCAGCAGTCCTTTCGGACAGGGCTATGGCTACACCTTC. Translated: CASSPFGQGYGYTF.